This T cell receptor beta chain was recovered during a study of vaccination and CD4 T cells after COVID-19. Study-level results: Analysis of convalescent patients found that 304 of 307 vaccine-specific clones were spike mono-reactive.

The treatment denotes: roughly ten-day PBMC culture with coronavirus spike peptide pools or control peptides (ViraFEST assay). The Oncomine TCR Beta short-read assay was applied to DNA of cultured CD4+ T cells. TCRdb reanalysed the PCR reads using MiXCR and keeps one entry per CDR3 protein. There are 3,800 or so distinct CDR3 sequences in the sample; about two fifths occur only once, and 25% to 30% lies in the top ten. To note about this clonotype: The antigen is unknown.

The CDR3 length is 12 residues. V shed 4 bases and J shed 2 bases, with 8 bases lying between them. Germline V gene lookup returns CDR1 DFQATT and CDR2 SNEGSKA (reference sequence). The J gene is TRBJ2-5, the V gene TRBV20-1, with no clear D. The sample taken for sequencing was CD4+ T cells from blood, cultured in vitro. The clonotype was recovered from a human donor who had recovered from COVID-19. The CDR3 DNA sequence: TGCAGTGCTAATCCCGAACAAGAGACCCAGTACTTC. It is translated as CSANPEQETQYF.